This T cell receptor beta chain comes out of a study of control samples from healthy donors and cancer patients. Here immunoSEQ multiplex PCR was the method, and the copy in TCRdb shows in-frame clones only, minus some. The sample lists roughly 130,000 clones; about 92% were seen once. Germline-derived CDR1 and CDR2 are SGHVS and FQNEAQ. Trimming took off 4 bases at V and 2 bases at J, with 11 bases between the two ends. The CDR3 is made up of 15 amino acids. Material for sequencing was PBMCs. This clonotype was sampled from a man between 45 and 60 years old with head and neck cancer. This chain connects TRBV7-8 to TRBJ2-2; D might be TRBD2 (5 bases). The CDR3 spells CASSSPSGNTGELFF. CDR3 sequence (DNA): TGTGCCAGCAGCTCACCCAGCGGAAACACCGGGGAGCTGTTTTTT.